The 24 T cell receptor beta chains listed next were all sequenced from one sample in a study of T cells in localized non-small cell lung cancer. Assay: immunoSEQ multiplex PCR; the TCRdb copy retains only in-frame clones and omits some. This sample has about 35,000 clones, with 91% found just once. Here the sequenced sample was peripheral blood mononuclear cells, taken before any cancer treatment. The receptors were sampled from a female donor older than 55 with stage II lung adenocarcinoma.

The gene calls are TRBV7-2 and TRBJ1-2; D is uncertain. V lost 6 bases and J 4 bases, leaving 3 bases between the germline ends. This CDR3 spans 10 amino acids. Germline CDR1 reads SGHTA; CDR2 reads FQGNSA. The CDR3 reads CASRVYGYTF. In DNA form, the CDR3 reads TGTGCCAGCAGGGTCTATGGCTACACCTTC.

The rearrangement links TRBV29-1 to TRBJ1-3; D perhaps matches TRBD1 (5 bases). Trimming stripped 3 bases from V and 4 bases from J, with 16 bases between. This CDR3 has 15 amino acids. Looked up from germline, CDR1 is SQVTM and CDR2 is ANQGSEA. CDR3 loop: CSVDALVGAGNTIYF. CDR3 DNA: TGCAGCGTTGATGCCTTGGTAGGGGCCGGAAACACCATATATTTT. Full variable domain (remainder filled in from reference TRBV29-1 and TRBJ1-3): SAVISQKPSRDICQRGTSLTIQCQVDSQVTMMFWYRQQPGQSLTLIATANQGSEATYESGFVIDKFPISRPNLTFSTLTVSNMSPEDSSIYLCSVDALVGAGNTIYFGEGSWLTVV.

The rearrangement joins TRBV2 to TRBJ1-2; 11 bases map to TRBD1. The ends lost 6 bases at V and 7 bases at J; junction bases unmatched: 4. Germline loops: CDR1 SNHLY, CDR2 FYNNEI. The CDR3 has 13 residues. The CDR3 is CASSADRGLGYTF. CDR3 nucleotides: TGTGCCAGCAGCGCGGACAGGGGGCTTGGCTACACCTTC.

J is TRBJ2-7 and V is TRBV28, with 7 nucleotides matching TRBD1. This CDR3 is built from 18 residues. The trim removed 3 bases at V and 2 bases at J, leaving 16 bases unmatched. CDR1 is MDHEN and CDR2 is SYDVKM in the germline V gene. CDR3 region: CASSFPGTVPLLAYEQYF. CDR3 DNA sequence: TGTGCCAGCAGTTTTCCCGGGACAGTGCCTCTCCTTGCCTACGAGCAGTACTTC.

The V call is TRBV7-3, the J call TRBJ2-2; D not certain. The V gene lost 4 bases and the J gene lost 2 bases, with 14 bases spanning the gap. Germline lookup yields CDR1 SGHTA and CDR2 FQGTGA. The CDR3 contains 16 residues. CDR3 loop: CASSSLGGSNTGELFF. The CDR3 region has the DNA TGTGCCAGCAGCTCCTTGGGTGGTTCCAACACCGGGGAGCTGTTTTTT.

The chain is built from TRBV13 and TRBJ1-6; 7 bases are a match to TRBD1. Germline CDR1 reads PRHDT; CDR2 reads FYEKMQ (reference sequence). The CDR3 length is 16 residues. Germline trimming cut 5 bases from V and 7 bases from J; bases unmatched to any gene: 11. The CDR3 loop reads CASSLRAGQENSPLHF. In nucleotides, the CDR3 is TGTGCCAGCAGCCTCAGAGCCGGACAGGAAAATTCACCCCTCCACTTT.

This clone was detected once. The rearrangement uses TRBV7-9 and TRBJ2-1; D remains unclear. Per the germline V gene, CDR1 is SEHNR and CDR2 is FQNEAQ (reference sequence). V was cut by 0 bases and J by 9 bases, with 15 bases left in between. This CDR3 has 15 amino acids. CDR3: CASSLALKLTVEQFF. The CDR3 DNA reads TGTGCCAGCAGCTTAGCTCTGAAGCTAACAGTTGAGCAGTTCTTC.

This clone was recorded only once. The rearrangement links TRBV2 to TRBJ2-3, with 7 bases lining up with TRBD1. CDR1 is SNHLY, CDR2 FYNNEI, per germline. The V and J ends lost 1 base and 1 base, in that order; junction bases with no gene match: 2. The CDR3 runs 15 residues. The DNA for the CDR3 is TGTGCCAGCAGTGAAGTAGACAGGGGCACAGATACGCAGTATTTT. It is translated as CASSEVDRGTDTQYF.

The chain carries TRBV18 and TRBJ2-5; TRBD1 might be the D (6 bases). Germline V lookup: CDR1 KGHSH, CDR2 LQKENI. CDR3 size: 14 residues. Trimming took off 5 bases at V and 2 bases at J, with 12 bases between the two ends. CDR3 bases: TGTGCCAGCTCAACGCAGGGGATTCAAGAGACCCAGTACTTC. Translation gives CASSTQGIQETQYF.

The J gene is TRBJ1-4, the V gene TRBV6-5; D gene ambiguous. Germline CDR1 and CDR2: MNHEY and SVGAGI. This CDR3 comprises 13 residues. Deletions cut 5 bases from V and 8 bases from J, with 12 bases between. CDR3: CASSPFGREKLFF. The CDR3 DNA is TGTGCCAGCAGTCCTTTCGGCAGAGAAAAACTGTTTTTT.

This clone turned up a few times. The chain combines TRBV28 with TRBJ2-7; TRBD2 matches 8 bases. Germline lookup yields CDR1 MDHEN and CDR2 SYDVKM. With 5 bases clipped from V and 2 bases from J, the junction kept 5 bases outside the gene matches. The CDR3 sequence is 14 residues long. Here the CDR3 reads CASSLRGGTYEQYF. The CDR3 DNA sequence: TGTGCCAGCAGTCTCCGGGGGGGCACCTACGAGCAGTACTTC.

In DNA, the CDR3 is TGCGCCAGCAGCCCTAGAGCCTACGAGCAGTACTTC. Translation gives CASSPRAYEQYF. The rearrangement links TRBV4-3 to TRBJ2-7; D remains ambiguous. V was pared by 4 bases and J by 2 bases, with 6 bases between. The V gene's germline CDR1 is LGHNA and CDR2 YSLEER. This CDR3 region has 12 residues.

V and J are TRBV29-1 and TRBJ2-7; either TRBD1 or TRBD2 may fit D (5 bases each). The V gene lost 3 bases and the J gene lost 9 bases, with 18 bases spanning the gap. The CDR3 runs 13 residues. Germline lookup yields CDR1 SQVTM and CDR2 ANQGSEA. CDR3: CSVETSSRDGQYF. The CDR3 bases are TGCAGCGTTGAGACCAGCTCCAGGGACGGGCAGTACTTC.

This chain joins TRBV19 and TRBJ1-4; maybe TRBD1 (5 bases). The CDR3 has 14 residues. Germline V gene data show CDR1 as LNHDA and CDR2 as SQIVND (reference sequence). V was shortened by 1 base and J by 8 bases, with 11 bases between the two germline ends. CDR3 in amino acids: CASSIVGGGEKLFF. The CDR3 coding sequence is TGTGCCAGTAGTATAGTCGGGGGAGGAGAAAAACTGTTTTTT.

This chain links TRBV30 with TRBJ1-2; D uncertain. The germline CDR1 and CDR2 sequences are GTSNPN and SVGIG (reference sequence). Trimming stripped 2 bases from V and 5 bases from J, with 6 bases between. The CDR3 totals 11 residues. CDR3 residues: CAWSLAYGYTF. The CDR3 DNA is TGTGCCTGGAGTCTAGCGTATGGCTACACCTTC. The full variable domain, completed using reference TRBV30 and TRBJ1-2, is SQTIHQWPATLVQPVGSPLSLECTVEGTSNPNLYWYRQAAGRGLQLLFYSVGIGQISSEVPQNLSASRPQDRQFILSSKKLLLSDSGFYLCAWSLAYGYTFGSGTRLTVV.

There are a few counts of this clone. The V call is TRBV5-4, the J call TRBJ1-2, with 7 bases lining up with TRBD1. Germline V lookup: CDR1 SGHNT, CDR2 YYREEE (reference sequence). There are 14 residues in the CDR3. V trimming: 3 bases; J trimming: 2 bases; junction bases outside the gene matches: 4. The CDR3 bases are TGTGCCAGCAGCTGGGGGGACAGAAACTATGGCTACACCTTC. It codes for CASSWGDRNYGYTF.

This sequence joins TRBV2 and TRBJ2-2, with 8 positions matching TRBD1. The V gene's germline CDR1 is SNHLY and CDR2 FYNNEI. The CDR3 has 14 amino acids. The V segment lost 9 bases and the J segment 5 bases; nucleotides outside the gene matches: 8. DNA for the CDR3: TGTGCCAGTAGGGACAGGCTAGGGACCGGGGAGCTGTTTTTT. Protein sequence: CASRDRLGTGELFF.

The chain employs TRBV7-2 and TRBJ1-3, with unresolved D. The CDR3 length is 14 residues. Deletions cut 3 bases from V and 0 bases from J, with 6 bases between. Germline V gene data show CDR1 as SGHTA and CDR2 as FQGNSA. CDR3 nucleotide sequence: TGTGCCAGCAGCTTCCTGAGCTCTGGAAACACCATATATTTT. Its protein is CASSFLSSGNTIYF.

The J gene is TRBJ2-7, the V gene TRBV6-5; 9 positions match TRBD1. CDR3 length: 15 residues. Germline V CDR1 and CDR2: MNHEY, SVGAGI. J lost 1 base, V lost 6 bases, and 7 bases had no gene match. The CDR3 is CASSLGQGYSYEQYF. The CDR3 DNA reads TGTGCCAGCAGCCTGGGACAGGGATATTCCTACGAGCAGTACTTC.

This clone has a single count. V gene TRBV5-1 combines with J gene TRBJ1-1, with 8 bases that match TRBD1. Germline V gene sequence: CDR1 SGHRS, CDR2 YFSETQ. The CDR3 has 14 residues. V dropped 2 bases and J dropped 1; count of bases not matched to a gene: 1. The CDR3 bases are TGCGCCAGCAGCTTAGGGACAGGGAACACTGAAGCTTTCTTT. Encoded protein: CASSLGTGNTEAFF.

This chain connects TRBV27 to TRBJ2-7, with TRBD1 identical over 7 bases. Trimming removed 3 bases from V and 3 bases from J; junction bases left unmatched: 5. CDR3 length: 14 residues. CDR1 is MNHEY and CDR2 is SMNVEV in the germline V gene (reference sequence). Here the CDR3 reads CASSFQTGNYEQYF. The CDR3 DNA reads as TGTGCCAGCAGTTTCCAGACAGGGAACTACGAGCAGTACTTC.

J is TRBJ2-5 and V is TRBV27; 9 positions match TRBD1. The ends lost 3 bases at V and 0 bases at J; junction bases unmatched: 2. CDR1 MNHEY and CDR2 SMNVEV come from the germline V gene (reference sequence). This CDR3 contains 15 residues. Written as DNA, the CDR3 is TGTGCCAGCAGTTTGGGGACAGGGTACCAAGAGACCCAGTACTTC. This encodes CASSLGTGYQETQYF.

The chain links TRBV7-9 to TRBJ1-1, with D unresolved. CDR3 size: 17 residues. Germline V gene sequence: CDR1 SEHNR, CDR2 FQNEAQ (reference sequence). Between the trimmed V and J ends, which lost 5 bases and 1 base, there was a span of 20 bases. CDR3 nucleotide sequence: TGTGCCAGCAGCCCCAGGTTCGTCCGACTACCGAACACTGAAGCTTTCTTT. This gives the protein CASSPRFVRLPNTEAFF.

The count of this clone is one. The chain is built from TRBV5-1 and TRBJ2-3; TRBD2 agrees at 11 bases. Trimming took 7 bases from V and 6 from J; bases not matched to a gene: 4. There are 13 residues in the CDR3. Germline lookup yields CDR1 SGHRS and CDR2 YFSETQ. The CDR3 loop is CASVLAGADTQYF. The CDR3 DNA is TGCGCCAGCGTACTAGCGGGGGCTGATACGCAGTATTTT.